This TCR beta chain was sequenced in a study of blood T cell repertoires in COVID-19. The wider study: Samples of COVID-19 (acute and convalescent) were obtained from the United States, Italy and Spain. Sample material is recorded as cDNA or gDNA derived from T cells, B-cell-depleted T cells, or PBMCs.

Under the authors' procedure: Amplification of reference gene primers provided the estimated nucleated cell counts. The table came from immunoSEQ multiplex PCR; TCRdb's copy has only in-frame clones and leaves some out. D and trimming were read from the DNA, whereas the V and J calls and clone size are those reported in that table. The data contain a few hundred thousand clones, 85% of them singletons. The CDR3 loop spans 16 amino acids. The V and J ends lost 1 base and 0 bases, in that order; junction bases with no gene match: 2. CDR1 MGHRA and CDR2 YSYEKL come from the germline V gene. This sequence originates from a young woman with acute or convalescent COVID-19. The sample was peripheral blood. V and J are TRBV4-1 and TRBJ2-2; 7 bases map to TRBD1. This CDR3 reads CASSQAGTANTGELFF. The CDR3 nucleotides are TGCGCCAGCAGCCAAGCCGGGACAGCGAACACCGGGGAGCTGTTTTTT.